A single sample gave rise to the 8 T cell receptor beta chains below, sequenced in a study of T cell repertoires in cytomegalovirus infection. These receptors have no known antigen. TCRdb passed the reads through MiXCR, listing each CDR3 protein once. The sample contains about 130,000 distinct CDR3 sequences, roughly a quarter of which appear only once. The sequencing sample was made of PBMCs, sequenced either directly or after in vitro stimulation (not recorded which). These receptors were obtained from a human donor in good health (CMV status not recorded). Some clones in this sample may be carry-over from other donors' samples.

This clonotype came up many times. The rearrangement joins TRBV4-1 to TRBJ2-5; D gene unclear. In germline, CDR1 is MGHRA, CDR2 YSYEKL. V shed 6 bases and J shed 2 bases, with 4 bases lying between them. The CDR3 spans 11 residues. Here the CDR3 reads CASRAQETQYF. The CDR3 DNA sequence: TGCGCCAGCAGGGCTCAAGAGACCCAGTACTTC.

The chain joins TRBV6-5 to TRBJ1-5; the D gene is possibly TRBD1 (6 bases). CDR1 and CDR2 (germline): MNHEY, SVGAGI. The CDR3 runs to 18 residues. V was cut by 0 bases and J by 1 base, with 16 bases left in between. The CDR3 nucleotides are TGTGCCAGCAGTTACTCATGGGCAGGGGCGGGGAGCAATCAGCCCCAGCATTTT. Residues: CASSYSWAGAGSNQPQHF.

On this clonotype: A read error may produce the germline difference seen at one junction end. The rearrangement links TRBV4-3 to TRBJ1-5, with D possibly being TRBD1 (6 bases). CDR1 and CDR2 from the germline V gene are LGHNA and YSLEER. The CDR3 has 15 amino acids. In DNA, the CDR3 is TGCGCCAGCAGCCAAGAGGTGACAGGTCATCAGACCCAGCATTTT. Residues: CASSQEVTGHQTQHF.

This clonotype was picked up a small number of times. The chain carries TRBV5-1 and TRBJ2-5; a possible D gene is TRBD2 (6 bases). This CDR3 contains 13 residues. V lost 4 bases and J 3 bases, leaving 10 bases between the germline ends. The germline CDR1 and CDR2 sequences are SGHRS and YFSETQ. CDR3 residues: CASSRRDEETQYF. The CDR3 DNA follows: TGCGCCAGCAGCCGGAGGGACGAAGAGACCCAGTACTTC.

This clonotype was recorded at least ten times. J is TRBJ2-5 and V is TRBV7-2; no reliable D call. This CDR3 is 13 amino acids long. Germline V gene lookup returns CDR1 SGHTA and CDR2 FQGNSA. V was clipped by 4 bases and J by 4 bases, with 10 bases between them. The CDR3 spells CASSYWQRETQYF. CDR3 bases: TGTGCCAGCAGCTACTGGCAAAGAGAGACCCAGTACTTC. Complete variable domain (other parts from reference TRBV7-2 and TRBJ2-5): GAGVSQSPSNKVTEKGKDVELRCDPISGHTALYWYRQSLGQGLEFLIYFQGNSAPDKSGLPSDRFSAERTGGSVSTLTIQRTQQEDSAVYLCASSYWQRETQYFGPGTRLLVL.

This clonotype appeared a few times. The J gene is TRBJ2-1, the V gene TRBV24-1, with 9 bases identical to TRBD1. V lost 4 bases, J lost 10 bases, and 7 bases stayed unmatched. The CDR3 is 14 residues long. Germline V gene lookup returns CDR1 KGHDR and CDR2 SFDVKD. Here the CDR3 reads CATSEAGTGREQFF. CDR3 nucleotides: TGTGCCACCAGTGAGGCCGGGACAGGGAGAGAGCAGTTCTTC.

J is TRBJ2-4 and V is TRBV11-2; 9 nucleotides match TRBD2. There are 19 residues in the CDR3. Germline trimming cut 5 bases from V and 0 bases from J; bases unmatched to any gene: 14. Germline-derived CDR1 and CDR2 are SGHAT and FQNNGV. In nucleotides, the CDR3 is TGTGCCAGCAGCCCCGGGACTAGCTTGGGCATCGTAGCCAAAAACATTCAGTACTTC. Translation: CASSPGTSLGIVAKNIQYF.

The chain combines TRBV5-4 with TRBJ2-7; 8 bases are a match to TRBD2. The CDR3 is 14 amino acids. Germline V gives CDR1 SGHNT, CDR2 YYREEE (reference sequence). The trim removed 4 bases at V and 3 bases at J, leaving 6 bases unmatched. The chain's CDR3 is CASSPGRGGYEQYF. The CDR3 nucleotides are TGTGCCAGCAGCCCCGGGAGGGGCGGCTACGAGCAGTACTTC.